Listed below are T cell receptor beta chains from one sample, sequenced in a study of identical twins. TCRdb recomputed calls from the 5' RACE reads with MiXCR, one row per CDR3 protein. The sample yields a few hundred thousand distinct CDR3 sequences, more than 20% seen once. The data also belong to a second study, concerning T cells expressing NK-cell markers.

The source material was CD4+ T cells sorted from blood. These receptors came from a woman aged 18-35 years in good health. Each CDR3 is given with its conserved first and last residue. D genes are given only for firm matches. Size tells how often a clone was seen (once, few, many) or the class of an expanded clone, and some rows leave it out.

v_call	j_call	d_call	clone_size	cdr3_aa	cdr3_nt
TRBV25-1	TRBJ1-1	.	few	CASVNFGSEAFF	TGTGCCAGCGTAAACTTCGGCTCTGAAGCTTTCTTT
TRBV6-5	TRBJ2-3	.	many	CASSFGGRSTDTQYF	TGTGCCAGCAGTTTTGGGGGCAGGAGCACAGATACGCAGTATTTT
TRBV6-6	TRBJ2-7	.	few	CASSDPGRYEQYF	TGTGCCAGCAGTGATCCGGGGCGATACGAGCAGTACTTC
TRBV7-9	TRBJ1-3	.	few	CASSLEGGTRENF	TGTGCCAGCAGCTTGGAAGGGGGAACCCGAGAAAATTTT
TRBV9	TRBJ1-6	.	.	CASSVEGRWGSPLHF	TGTGCCAGCAGCGTAGAGGGCAGGTGGGGATCACCCCTCCACTTT
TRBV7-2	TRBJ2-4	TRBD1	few	CASSARDSYIQYF	TGTGCCAGCAGCGCCCGGGACAGTTACATTCAGTACTTC
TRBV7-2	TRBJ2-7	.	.	CASSLTYSYEQYF	TGTGCCAGCAGCTTGACTTACTCCTACGAGCAGTACTTC
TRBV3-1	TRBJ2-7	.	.	CASSQDVNEQYF	TGTGCCAGCAGCCAAGATGTCAACGAGCAGTACTTC
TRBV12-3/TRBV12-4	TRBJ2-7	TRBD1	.	CASSSGQGGTYEQYF	TGTGCCAGCAGCTCCGGACAGGGTGGAACCTACGAGCAGTACTTC
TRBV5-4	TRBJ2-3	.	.	CASSPGRGGDTQYF	TGTGCCAGCAGCCCCGGTCGGGGTGGGGATACGCAGTATTTT
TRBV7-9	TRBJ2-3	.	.	CASSLIEFDTQYF	TGTGCCAGCAGCTTAATCGAGTTCGATACGCAGTATTTT
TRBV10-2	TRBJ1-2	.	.	CASSAAGSYGYTF	TGCGCCAGCAGTGCTGCAGGGAGCTATGGCTACACCTTC
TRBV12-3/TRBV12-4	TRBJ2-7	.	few	CASSSSGTPHTFEQYF	TGTGCCAGCAGTTCGTCCGGGACACCCCATACGTTCGAGCAGTACTTC
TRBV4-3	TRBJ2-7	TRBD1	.	CASSRTGTGGLFEQYF	TGCGCCAGCAGCCGTACCGGGACAGGGGGTTTGTTCGAGCAGTACTTC
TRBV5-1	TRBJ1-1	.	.	CASSFAGADTEAFF	TGCGCCAGCAGCTTCGCAGGGGCGGACACTGAAGCTTTCTTT
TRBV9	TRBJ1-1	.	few	CASSKTLAKTEAFF	TGTGCCAGCAGCAAGACACTGGCGAAGACTGAAGCTTTCTTT
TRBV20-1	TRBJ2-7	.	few	CSATGGDAYEQYF	TGCAGTGCTACGGGCGGGGATGCCTACGAGCAGTACTTC
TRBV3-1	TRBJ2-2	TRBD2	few	CASSLGLAGGGTGELFF	TGTGCCAGCAGCCTAGGACTAGCGGGAGGGGGCACCGGGGAGCTGTTTTTT
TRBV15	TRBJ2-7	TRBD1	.	CATRADRGSDEQYF	TGTGCCACCAGGGCGGACAGGGGTAGCGACGAGCAGTACTTC
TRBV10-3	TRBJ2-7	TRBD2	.	CAISLAGGNEQYF	TGTGCCATCAGCCTAGCGGGGGGGAACGAGCAGTACTTC
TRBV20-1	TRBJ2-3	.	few	CSGTFGSATQYF	TGCAGTGGGACCTTCGGGAGCGCTACGCAGTATTTT
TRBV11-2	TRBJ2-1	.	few	CASSLTRAQFF	TGTGCCAGCAGCTTAACAAGGGCGCAGTTCTTC
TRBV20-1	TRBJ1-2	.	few	CSARVRVNYGYTF	TGCAGTGCTAGGGTCAGGGTGAACTATGGCTACACCTTC
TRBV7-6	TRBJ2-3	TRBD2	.	CASSPRGGLTDTQYF	TGTGCCAGCAGCCCTCGGGGGGGCCTGACAGATACGCAGTATTTT
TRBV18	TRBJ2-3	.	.	CASSLGESTDTQYF	TGTGCCAGCTCACTGGGAGAGAGCACAGATACGCAGTATTTT
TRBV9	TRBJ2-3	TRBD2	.	CASSVVAGTSTDTQYF	TGTGCCAGCAGCGTAGTAGCGGGGACTAGCACAGATACGCAGTATTTT
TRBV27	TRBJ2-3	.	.	CASSTQGPNTDTQYF	TGTGCCAGCAGTACCCAAGGGCCCAACACAGATACGCAGTATTTT
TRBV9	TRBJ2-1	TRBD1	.	CASSPGQGRNEQFF	TGTGCCAGCAGCCCGGGACAGGGGCGTAATGAGCAGTTCTTC
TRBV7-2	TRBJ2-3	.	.	CASTDVRAAADTQYF	TGTGCCAGCACCGATGTACGGGCCGCAGCAGATACGCAGTATTTT
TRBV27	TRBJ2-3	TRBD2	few	CASRRLLAGEDTQYF	TGTGCCAGCAGACGACTGCTAGCGGGAGAAGATACGCAGTATTTT
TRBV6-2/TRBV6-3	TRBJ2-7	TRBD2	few	CASSPWTSGRAGYEQYF	TGTGCCAGCAGCCCTTGGACTAGCGGGAGGGCCGGGTACGAGCAGTACTTC